This T cell receptor beta chain was captured in a study of blood T cell repertoires in COVID-19. Using immunoSEQ multiplex PCR, the repertoire was profiled, and TCRdb retains in-frame clones only, with some absent. The table records approximately 56,000 clones, approximately 80% of them present only once. The CDR3 is 15 residues long. The germline V and J ends were trimmed by 2 bases and 4 bases, with 14 bases remaining between them. CDR1 SGHRS and CDR2 YFSETQ come from the germline V gene. The TCR originated in a woman of 80 years or more with acute or convalescent COVID-19. The V gene is TRBV5-1, the J gene TRBJ2-3; tentatively, D is TRBD2 (5 bases). The sequencing sample was made of peripheral blood. CDR3 coding DNA: TGCGCCAGCAGCTTAGGACTGATAGCCCCAGATACGCAGTATTTT. This gives the protein CASSLGLIAPDTQYF.